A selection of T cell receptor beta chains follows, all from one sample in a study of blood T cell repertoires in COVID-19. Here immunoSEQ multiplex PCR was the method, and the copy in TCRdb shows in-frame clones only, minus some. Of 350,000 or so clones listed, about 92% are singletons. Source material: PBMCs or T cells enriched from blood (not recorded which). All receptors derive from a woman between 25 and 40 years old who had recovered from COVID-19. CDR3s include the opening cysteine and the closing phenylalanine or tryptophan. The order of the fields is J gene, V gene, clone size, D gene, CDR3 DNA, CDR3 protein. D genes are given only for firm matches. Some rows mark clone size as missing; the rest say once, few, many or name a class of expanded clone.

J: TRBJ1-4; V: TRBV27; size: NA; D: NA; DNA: TGTGCCAGCGGGCCACGGCTGGGCCTTGCAACTAATGAAAAACTGTTTTTT; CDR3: CASGPRLGLATNEKLFF
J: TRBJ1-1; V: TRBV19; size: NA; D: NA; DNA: TGTGCCAGTAGACGGGGAGCTGAAGCTTTCTTT; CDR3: CASRRGAEAFF
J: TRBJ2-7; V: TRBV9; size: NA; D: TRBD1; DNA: TGTGCCAGCAGCGGAGGACAGGGATTATACGAGCAGTACTTC; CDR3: CASSGGQGLYEQYF
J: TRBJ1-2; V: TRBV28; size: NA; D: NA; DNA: TGTGCCAGCAGTTTATCAGGGGCCGGCTACACCTTC; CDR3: CASSLSGAGYTF
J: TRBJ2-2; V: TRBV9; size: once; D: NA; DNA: TGTGCCAGCAGCCCCCGAGGGACACCGAACACCGGGGAGCTGTTTTTT; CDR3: CASSPRGTPNTGELFF
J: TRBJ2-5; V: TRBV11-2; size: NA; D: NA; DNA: TGTGCCTTTCAAGTCCAGGACCGGGGAGAGACCCAGTACTTC; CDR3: CAFQVQDRGETQYF
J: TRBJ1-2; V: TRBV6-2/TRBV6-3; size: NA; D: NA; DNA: TGTGCCAGCAGCGACCTACAGGGTGAGGGCTACACCTTC; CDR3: CASSDLQGEGYTF
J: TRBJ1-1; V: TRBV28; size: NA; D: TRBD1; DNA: TGTGCCAGCACCCCTACGTTCAGGGGGCAACGAGGTGAAGCTTTCTTT; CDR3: CASTPTFRGQRGEAFF
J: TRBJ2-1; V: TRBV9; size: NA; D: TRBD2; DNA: TGTGCCAGCAGCGTTGACCCCGGGGGGGCGGCGTATCAGTTCTTC; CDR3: CASSVDPGGAAYQFF
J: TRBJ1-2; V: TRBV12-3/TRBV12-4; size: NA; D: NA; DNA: TGTGCCAGCAGCCCTAGGGGTCACTATGGCTACACCTTC; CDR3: CASSPRGHYGYTF
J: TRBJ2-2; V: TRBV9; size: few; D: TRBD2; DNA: TGTGCCAGCAGCGCCCGTTCTAGCGGGGGGGCCGCCGGGGAGCTGTTTTTT; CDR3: CASSARSSGGAAGELFF
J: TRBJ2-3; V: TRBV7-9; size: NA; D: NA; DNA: TGTGCCAGCAGCAGAGAACCCGCCGAGGATACGCAGTATTTT; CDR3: CASSREPAEDTQYF
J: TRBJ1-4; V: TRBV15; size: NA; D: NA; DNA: TGTGCCACGTGGGGGGGAGCGACTAATGAAAAACTGTTTTTT; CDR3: CATWGGATNEKLFF
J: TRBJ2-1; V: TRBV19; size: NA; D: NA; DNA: TGTGCCAGTAGTATCATTAGCGGAAGCTCCTACAATGAGCAGTTCTTC; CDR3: CASSIISGSSYNEQFF
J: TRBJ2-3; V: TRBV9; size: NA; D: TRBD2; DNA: TGTGCCAGCAGCGGACTAGCGGGAGGCTACGGCACAGATACGCAGTATTTT; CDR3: CASSGLAGGYGTDTQYF
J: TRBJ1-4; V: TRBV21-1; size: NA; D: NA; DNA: TGTGCCAGCAGCAAAGGGGGACAGGGTGAAAAACTGTTTTTT; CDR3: CASSKGGQGEKLFF
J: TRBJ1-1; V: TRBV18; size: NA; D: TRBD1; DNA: TGTGCCAGCTCACCCCTCGGGACAGGGAGAGGAGACACTGAAGCTTTCTTT; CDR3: CASSPLGTGRGDTEAFF
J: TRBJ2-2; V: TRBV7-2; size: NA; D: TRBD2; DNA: TGTGCCAGCAGCTCCTCACTAGCGGGAGTACCCGGGGAGCTGTTTTTT; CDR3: CASSSSLAGVPGELFF
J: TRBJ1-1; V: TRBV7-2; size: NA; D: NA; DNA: TGTGCCAGCAGCTTCGCCGTCACACTAACGAACACTGAAGCTTTCTTT; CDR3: CASSFAVTLTNTEAFF
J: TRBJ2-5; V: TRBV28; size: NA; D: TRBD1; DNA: TGTGCCAGCAGTACGGGACAGGGGGCTCCGGAGACCCAGTACTTC; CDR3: CASSTGQGAPETQYF
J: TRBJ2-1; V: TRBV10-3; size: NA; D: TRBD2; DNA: TGTGCCATCAGTGAGTCGGGCGGGAGTTACAATGAGCAGTTCTTC; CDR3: CAISESGGSYNEQFF
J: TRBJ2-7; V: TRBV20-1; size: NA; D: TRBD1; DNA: TGCAGTGCTAGTGGACAGGGGGCCTACGAGCAGTACTTC; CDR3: CSASGQGAYEQYF
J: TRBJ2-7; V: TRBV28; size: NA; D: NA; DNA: TGTGCCAGCAGTTTAGGAGGATCAGGGGTAATAGCCTACGAGCAGTACTTC; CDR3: CASSLGGSGVIAYEQYF
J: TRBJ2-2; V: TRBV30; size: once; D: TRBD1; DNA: TGTGCCTGGAGTGAAGGGAGACAGGGCGCCGGGGAGCTGTTTTTT; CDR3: CAWSEGRQGAGELFF
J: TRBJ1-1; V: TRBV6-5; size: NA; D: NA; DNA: TGTGCCAGCACCTGGACAGCCTCCATCGGCACTGAAGCTTTCTTT; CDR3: CASTWTASIGTEAFF
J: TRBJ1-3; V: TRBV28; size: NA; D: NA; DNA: TGTGCCAGCAGTTTACCAGTCTCTGGAAACACCATATATTTT; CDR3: CASSLPVSGNTIYF
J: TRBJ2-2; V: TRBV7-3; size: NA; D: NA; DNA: TGTGCCAGCAGCCCCCACTCCACCGGGGAGCTGTTTTTT; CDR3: CASSPHSTGELFF
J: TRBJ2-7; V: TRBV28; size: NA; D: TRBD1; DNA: TGTGCCAGCATTAGGGGGCGCGAGTACGAGCAGTACTTC; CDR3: CASIRGREYEQYF
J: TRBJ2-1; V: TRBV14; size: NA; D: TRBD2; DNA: TGTGCCAGCAGTCCTTATAGCGGGGGGCTCAATGAGCAGTTCTTC; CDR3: CASSPYSGGLNEQFF
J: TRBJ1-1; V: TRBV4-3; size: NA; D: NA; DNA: TGCGCCAGCAGCCAAGATCGAGCGTTAAACACTGAAGCTTTCTTT; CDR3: CASSQDRALNTEAFF
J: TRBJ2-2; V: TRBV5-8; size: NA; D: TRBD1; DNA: TGTGCCAGCAGCTACGATGAGGGGGCCGGCGGGGAGCTGTTTTTT; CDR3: CASSYDEGAGGELFF
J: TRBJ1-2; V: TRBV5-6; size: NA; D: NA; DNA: TGTGCCAGCAGCTTGGCGTTCAGGGTTACTACCTATGGCTACACCTTC; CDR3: CASSLAFRVTTYGYTF
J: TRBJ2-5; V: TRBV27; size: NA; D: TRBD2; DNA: TGTGCCAGCAGTTTATTGGGGGGGATGGAGACCCAGTACTTC; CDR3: CASSLLGGMETQYF
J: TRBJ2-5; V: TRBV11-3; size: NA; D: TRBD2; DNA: TGTGCCAGCAGCTTAAGGACTAGCGGGGTTGAAGAGACCCAGTACTTC; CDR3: CASSLRTSGVEETQYF
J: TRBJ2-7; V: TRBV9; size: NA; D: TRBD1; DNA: TGTGCCAGCAGCGTAGGCCCGGACAGGGGCTGGGGGGGCGAGCAGTACTTC; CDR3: CASSVGPDRGWGGEQYF
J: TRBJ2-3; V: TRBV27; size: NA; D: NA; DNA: NA; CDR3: CASSFLERPDTQYF
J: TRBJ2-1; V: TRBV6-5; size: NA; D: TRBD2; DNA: TGTGCCAGCAGTTACACCCGACTAGCGGGAGGGGGGGAGCAGTTCTTC; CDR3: CASSYTRLAGGGEQFF
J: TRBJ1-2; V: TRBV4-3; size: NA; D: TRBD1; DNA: TGCGCCAGCAGTCCTACAGGGGTCAGCGGCTACACCTTC; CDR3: CASSPTGVSGYTF
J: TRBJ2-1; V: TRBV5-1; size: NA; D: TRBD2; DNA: TGCGCCAGCAGCCTCCTAGCGGGCACTTACAATGAGCAGTTCTTC; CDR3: CASSLLAGTYNEQFF
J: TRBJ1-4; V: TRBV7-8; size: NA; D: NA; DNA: TGTGCCAGCAGCCGGGGCCAGCTTTACGAAAAACTGTTTTTT; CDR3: CASSRGQLYEKLFF
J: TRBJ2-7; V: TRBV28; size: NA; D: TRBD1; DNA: TGTGCCAGCAGTTTATCGAAGGGGGCGAGACACCAGAAGTACGAGCAGTACTTC; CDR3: CASSLSKGARHQKYEQYF
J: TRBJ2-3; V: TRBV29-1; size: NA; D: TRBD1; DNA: TGCAGCGTTGAAGGTGACAGGGGGCATGGAGATACGCAGTATTTT; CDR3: CSVEGDRGHGDTQYF
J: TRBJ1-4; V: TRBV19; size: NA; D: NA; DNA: TGTGCCAGTAGTATCCCGACAGCAACTAATGAAAAACTGTTTTTT; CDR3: CASSIPTATNEKLFF
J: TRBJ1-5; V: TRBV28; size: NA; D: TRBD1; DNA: TGTGCCAGCAGTCGAGCGGACAGGCTAAATCAGCCCCAGCATTTT; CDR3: CASSRADRLNQPQHF
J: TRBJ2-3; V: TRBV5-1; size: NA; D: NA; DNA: TGCGCCAGCTGCCTGGACAGACACACAGATACGCAGTATTTT; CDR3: CASCLDRHTDTQYF
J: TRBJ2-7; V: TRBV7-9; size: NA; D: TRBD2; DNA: TGTGCCAGCAGACAACCGGGACTAGCGGGAGGCGAGCAGTACTTC; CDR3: CASRQPGLAGGEQYF
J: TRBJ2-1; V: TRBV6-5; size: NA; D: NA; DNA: TGTGCCACCAGACAGGAGTCGTACAATGAGCAGTTCTTC; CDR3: CATRQESYNEQFF
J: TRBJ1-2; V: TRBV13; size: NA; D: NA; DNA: TGTGCCAGCGCAGCAGGGAAATCAAGCTATGGCTACACCTTC; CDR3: CASAAGKSSYGYTF
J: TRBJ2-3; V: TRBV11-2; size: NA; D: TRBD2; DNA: TGTGCCAGCAGCTTAGGGGCGGGAGGTGGTACAGATACGCAGTATTTT; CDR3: CASSLGAGGGTDTQYF
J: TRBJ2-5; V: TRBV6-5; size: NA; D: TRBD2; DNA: TGTGCCAGCACCTTATCTATCAGGGAGGGAGAGACCCAGTACTTC; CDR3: CASTLSIREGETQYF
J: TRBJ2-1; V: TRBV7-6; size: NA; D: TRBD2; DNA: TGTGCCAGCAGCTTAGCGGGGCTAGCGGCTTGGAATGAGCAGTTCTTC; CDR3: CASSLAGLAAWNEQFF
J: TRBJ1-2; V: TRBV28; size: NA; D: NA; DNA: TGTGCCAGCAGTTTAGGCAGTCTTGGCTACACCTTC; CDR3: CASSLGSLGYTF
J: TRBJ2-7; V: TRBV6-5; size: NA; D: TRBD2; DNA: TGTGCCAGCAGTTCCACGACTAGCGGGTTTTACGAGCAGTACTTC; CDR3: CASSSTTSGFYEQYF
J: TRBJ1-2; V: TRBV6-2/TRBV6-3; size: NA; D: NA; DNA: TGTGCCAGCAGCCCCCGCGGGGACCGTTATGGCTACACCTTC; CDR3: CASSPRGDRYGYTF